The next 29 T cell receptor beta chains were all read from a single sample in a study of regulatory T cells in long-lasting Graves disease. Arm-PCR with iRepertoire HTBI primers amplified the CDR3 regions for these TCR beta libraries. TCRdb re-called the multiplex PCR reads with MiXCR, one entry per CDR3 protein. The sample includes fewer than 450,000 distinct CDR3 sequences, 23% of them seen just once. The time point: persistent/refractory GD, antithyroid drugs over 5 years with positive TRAb. The TCR library was prepared using RNA isolated from PBMCs. The starting material was peripheral blood mononuclear cells (PBMCs), obtained when the disease was refractory, from a patient treated with antithyroid drugs. The receptors shown here come from a female donor with Graves disease.

This clonotype appeared a few times. The rearrangement joins TRBV19 to TRBJ2-5; D gene ambiguous. Germline V CDR1 and CDR2: LNHDA, SQIVND (reference sequence). Deletions cut 10 bases from V and 2 bases from J, with 17 bases between. CDR3 length equals 14 residues. The CDR3 loop reads CATVDRAPQETQYF. The CDR3 bases are TGTGCCACCGTGGACCGGGCTCCACAAGAGACCCAGTACTTC.

The chain uses TRBV20-1 and TRBJ2-1; tentative D call: TRBD1 (6 bases). The V end was cut by 2 bases, the J end by 6 bases, with 11 bases between. The CDR3 is 13 residues long. In germline, CDR1 is DFQATT, CDR2 SNEGSKA (reference sequence). CDR3 bases: TGCAGTGCTAGACCCCAGGGGCTCAATGAGCAGTTCTTC. Protein product: CSARPQGLNEQFF.

The table lists this clonotype with many counts. The chain joins TRBV25-1 to TRBJ1-2; D gene ambiguous. Per germline, CDR1 MGHDK and CDR2 SYGVNS. V lost 3 bases to trimming and J lost 12 bases, with 14 bases between them. This CDR3 is 12 amino acids long. CDR3 region: CASSDSTRVDTF. The CDR3 bases are TGTGCCAGCAGTGACTCCACTAGGGTCGACACCTTC.

The chain joins TRBV7-9 to TRBJ2-1; the D gene is possibly TRBD1 (5 bases). This CDR3 has 15 residues. Germline V gene data show CDR1 as SEHNR and CDR2 as FQNEAQ (reference sequence). Trimming took off 3 bases at V and 5 bases at J, with 14 bases between the two ends. This CDR3 is CASSFTGHPDNEQFF. The CDR3 DNA is TGTGCCAGCAGCTTTACCGGACACCCGGACAATGAGCAGTTCTTC.

CDR3 residues: CASSYGLAGGTPLGEQYF. CDR3 sequence (DNA): TGTGCCAGCAGTTACGGACTAGCGGGAGGTACGCCTCTGGGTGAGCAGTACTTC. The chain carries TRBV6-2 or TRBV6-3 and TRBJ2-7; TRBD2 aligns across 14 bases. Germline V gene sequence: CDR1 MNHEY, CDR2 SVGEGT. The CDR3 runs 18 residues. V gave up 2 bases and J gave up 7 bases; unmatched junction bases: 13.

This clonotype was found many times. The chain links TRBV2 to TRBJ2-7; weak D call: TRBD1 (5 bases). Trimming stripped 3 bases from V and 0 bases from J, with 15 bases between. The V gene's germline CDR1 is SNHLY and CDR2 FYNNEI. The CDR3 spans 16 residues. CDR3 DNA sequence: TGTGCCAGCAGTGACGTTGGGGCAGACAGCTCCTACGAGCAGTACTTC. The encoded protein is CASSDVGADSSYEQYF.

Many counts were recorded for this clonotype. V and J are TRBV20-1 and TRBJ2-1, with 7 bases fitting TRBD2. There are 15 residues in the CDR3. CDR1 DFQATT and CDR2 SNEGSKA come from the germline V gene (reference sequence). Trimming cost V 0 bases and J 5 bases; bases outside gene matches: 7. CDR3 region: CSARDGTSVNNEQFF. CDR3 coding DNA: TGCAGTGCTAGAGATGGCACTAGCGTTAACAATGAGCAGTTCTTC.

The sample holds a few counts of this clonotype. The gene calls are TRBV5-1 and TRBJ2-5, with D tentatively TRBD1 or TRBD2 (5 bases each). Germline V gene sequence: CDR1 SGHRS, CDR2 YFSETQ. V lost 3 bases and J 2 bases, leaving 11 bases between the germline ends. The CDR3 covers 14 residues. The CDR3 reads CASSSGTLQETQYF. As DNA, the CDR3 is TGCGCCAGCAGCTCCGGGACGCTTCAAGAGACCCAGTACTTC.

This CDR3 reads CSVDWGGPPVQETQYF. CDR3 coding DNA: TGCAGCGTTGATTGGGGGGGGCCCCCTGTCCAAGAGACCCAGTACTTC. The gene calls are TRBV29-1 and TRBJ2-5, with a possible D match to TRBD2 (7 bases). This CDR3 contains 16 residues. In germline, CDR1 is SQVTM, CDR2 ANQGSEA. Trimming shortened V by 3 bases and J by 1 base, and 18 bases separated the two germline ends.

This clonotype was seen many times. V and J are TRBV30 and TRBJ2-2; perhaps TRBD2 as D (5 bases). V gave up 4 bases and J gave up 5 bases, with 11 bases separating them. CDR1 GTSNPN and CDR2 SVGIG come from the germline V gene (reference sequence). This CDR3 spans 13 amino acids. As DNA, the CDR3 is TGTGCCTGGAACGAGGGAGTAACCGGGGAGCTGTTTTTT. Protein: CAWNEGVTGELFF. Full variable domain (outside the CDR3, taken from reference TRBV30 and TRBJ2-2): SQTIHQWPATLVQPVGSPLSLECTVEGTSNPNLYWYRQAAGRGLQLLFYSVGIGQISSEVPQNLSASRPQDRQFILSSKKLLLSDSGFYLCAWNEGVTGELFFGEGSRLTVL.

This chain uses TRBV4-2 with TRBJ1-2; the D is unclear. Trimming removed 0 bases from V and 14 bases from J, with 13 bases in between. CDR1 is LGHNA, CDR2 YNFKEQ, per germline. CDR3 size: 12 residues. The DNA of the CDR3 is TGTGCCAGCAGCCAAGATCTGGGCGGTGGAACCTTC. Protein product: CASSQDLGGGTF.

This clonotype has only a few counts. The rearrangement joins TRBV12-3 or TRBV12-4 to TRBJ2-2, with D possibly TRBD2 on 5 matching bases. The CDR3 contains 15 residues. V was pared by 3 bases and J by 5 bases, with 13 bases between. The CDR3 nucleotides are TGTGCCAGCAGTTTCTCCGCAGGAGGAACCGGGGAGCTGTTTTTT. Its protein is CASSFSAGGTGELFF.

This clonotype appeared a few times. V is TRBV20-1 and J is TRBJ1-1; D gene unclear. The CDR3 is 12 residues long. The V end was cut by 2 bases, the J end by 2 bases, with 6 bases between. Germline V lookup: CDR1 DFQATT, CDR2 SNEGSKA (reference sequence). In DNA, the CDR3 is TGCAGTGCTAGACGCAGTAACACTGAAGCTTTCTTT. Its translation: CSARRSNTEAFF.

A few counts support this clonotype. V usage is TRBV6-1 and J usage is TRBJ2-2; D tentatively reads TRBD1 or TRBD2 (6 bases each). CDR3 length: 14 residues. CDR1 and CDR2 from the germline V gene are MNHNS and SASEGT. Trimming shortened V by 10 bases and J by 3 bases, and 15 bases separated the two germline ends. The CDR3 DNA reads as TGTGCCACCCACGGGGGCAGCGACACCGGGGAGCTGTTTTTT. This translates into CATHGGSDTGELFF.

A few counts support this clonotype. The chain combines TRBV12-3 or TRBV12-4 with TRBJ1-6; TRBD1 might be the D (5 bases). The CDR3 spans 14 residues. With 7 bases removed from V and 6 bases from J, the gap between germline ends came to 13 bases. In DNA form, the CDR3 reads TGTGCCAGCACCTTAGGGGATAGTAATTCACCCCTCCACTTT. It translates to CASTLGDSNSPLHF.

The chain has TRBV5-6 and TRBJ1-5; D not resolved. Germline V lookup: CDR1 SGHDT, CDR2 YYEEEE. V dropped 0 bases and J dropped 5 bases, with 12 bases sitting between them. CDR3 length: 15 amino acids. CDR3 in amino acids: CASSLASRWDQPQHF. Written as DNA, the CDR3 is TGTGCCAGCAGCTTGGCCTCTAGATGGGATCAGCCCCAGCATTTT.

This clonotype was found many times. The chain combines TRBV6-1 with TRBJ1-2, with a possible D match to TRBD1 (5 bases). V gave up 7 bases and J gave up 3 bases, with 15 bases separating them. Germline values: CDR1 MNHNS, CDR2 SASEGT. The length of the CDR3 is 14 residues. The CDR3 here is CASTPRDRYYGYTF. In DNA, the CDR3 is TGTGCCAGCACCCCCCGGGACCGGTACTATGGCTACACCTTC.

A single count supports this clonotype. J is TRBJ2-7 and V is TRBV6-4; no definite D call. CDR3 length: 12 residues. From germline, CDR1 is MRHNA and CDR2 SNTAGT. V was clipped by 1 base and J by 2 bases, with 3 bases between them. CDR3 DNA: TGTGCCAGCAGTGACTATCCCTACGAGCAGTACTTC. Translated, it gives CASSDYPYEQYF.

This sequence joins TRBV19 and TRBJ1-1; no clear D gene. Germline CDR1 reads LNHDA; CDR2 reads SQIVND (reference sequence). This CDR3 has 16 amino acids. The germline V and J ends were trimmed by 6 bases and 0 bases, with 17 bases remaining between them. The CDR3 DNA follows: TGTGCCAGTAGCCTCAGGAGGGTGGCGATGAACACTGAAGCTTTCTTT. Translating it yields CASSLRRVAMNTEAFF.

This clonotype came up many times. The chain uses TRBV7-6 and TRBJ1-1; D is ambiguous. The V gene's germline CDR1 is SGHVS and CDR2 FNYEAQ. This CDR3 has 14 amino acids. The V gene lost 5 bases and the J gene lost 3 bases, with 13 bases spanning the gap. CDR3 DNA sequence: TGTGCCAGCAGCCAACCAGAGGGAGACACTGAAGCTTTCTTT. Its protein is CASSQPEGDTEAFF.

This clonotype was counted a few times. The chain combines TRBV19 with TRBJ2-7; 9 nucleotides match TRBD1. The germline V gene encodes CDR1 LNHDA and CDR2 SQIVND (reference sequence). There are 14 residues in the CDR3. Trimming took 6 bases from V and 6 from J; bases not matched to a gene: 9. The CDR3 spells CASRTGTGIGEQYF. As DNA, the CDR3 is TGTGCCAGTAGGACCGGGACAGGGATCGGCGAGCAGTACTTC. Combining the CDR3 with reference TRBV19 and TRBJ2-7 gives the whole variable domain DGGITQSPKYLFRKEGQNVTLSCEQNLNHDAMYWYRQDPGQGLRLIYYSQIVNDFQKGDIAEGYSVSREKKESFPLTVTSAQKNPTAFYLCASRTGTGIGEQYFGPGTRLTVT.

This clonotype has a handful of counts. The chain combines TRBV7-8 with TRBJ2-7, with 9 bases that match TRBD2. The CDR3 is 15 residues long. Trimming took 7 bases from V and 5 from J; bases not matched to a gene: 12. CDR1 is SGHVS and CDR2 is FQNEAQ in the germline V gene. CDR3 sequence: CASTALAGVSHEQYF. The CDR3 DNA reads TGTGCCAGCACCGCCTTAGCGGGAGTGAGTCACGAGCAGTACTTC.

This chain joins TRBV29-1 and TRBJ1-2; D is possibly TRBD1 (6 bases). Trimming removed 4 bases at V and 1 base at J, with 13 bases between. This CDR3 has 14 residues. The germline gives CDR1 SQVTM, CDR2 ANQGSEA. The CDR3 region is CSVAPTGFNYGYTF. Here the CDR3 DNA reads TGCAGCGTTGCCCCGACAGGATTTAACTATGGCTACACCTTC.

This clonotype showed up just a few times. J is TRBJ2-7 and V is TRBV20-1; a weak D match, TRBD2 (5 bases). Trimming shortened V by 1 base and J by 10 bases, and 11 bases separated the two germline ends. The CDR3 runs 11 residues. Germline V gives CDR1 DFQATT, CDR2 SNEGSKA (reference sequence). The DNA for the CDR3 is TGCAGTGCTAGAGTGGGAGAAGCCCAGTACTTC. As protein: CSARVGEAQYF.

The genes are TRBV10-3 and TRBJ2-7, with 8 bases fitting TRBD2. V lost 6 bases to trimming and J lost 7 bases; unmatched junction nucleotides: 8. The germline CDR1 and CDR2 sequences are ENHRY and SYGVKD. CDR3 length: 13 amino acids. The chain's CDR3 is CAIRGAGAGEQYF. Here the CDR3 DNA reads TGTGCCATCAGGGGAGCGGGAGCTGGGGAGCAGTACTTC.

This clonotype was observed at least ten times. V and J are TRBV15 and TRBJ2-5; perhaps TRBD1 as D (6 bases). V was pared by 0 bases and J by 4 bases, with 9 bases between. The CDR3 extends over 14 amino acids. Germline CDR1 LNHNV, CDR2 YYDKDF (reference sequence). The CDR3 protein is CATSREQGRETQYF. As DNA, the CDR3 is TGTGCCACCAGCAGAGAACAGGGACGAGAGACCCAGTACTTC.

This clonotype was seen a handful of times. This chain links TRBV28 with TRBJ2-1, with no clear D. This CDR3 is built from 12 residues. The germline gives CDR1 MDHEN, CDR2 SYDVKM. V gave up 5 bases and J gave up 8 bases, with 10 bases separating them. CDR3 amino acids: CASSPSVYEQFF. CDR3 in DNA: TGTGCCAGCAGTCCAAGTGTTTATGAGCAGTTCTTC.

This sequence joins TRBV15 and TRBJ1-4; 8 bases agree with TRBD1. This CDR3 has 15 residues. With 5 bases clipped from V and 8 bases from J, the junction kept 10 bases outside the gene matches. Per the germline V gene, CDR1 is LNHNV and CDR2 is YYDKDF (reference sequence). CDR3 region: CATSPRDRIKEKLFF. The CDR3 DNA sequence: TGTGCCACCAGCCCACGGGACAGGATAAAAGAAAAACTGTTTTTT.

The chain joins TRBV6-1 to TRBJ1-5; D possibly corresponds to TRBD1 (5 bases). The CDR3 totals 15 residues. V lost 6 bases and J lost 8, with 20 bases in between. Germline V gives CDR1 MNHNS, CDR2 SASEGT. CDR3 coding DNA: TGTGCCAGCAGCAGATTGGGGCAGCGAAGGGAGCCCCAGCATTTT. This codes for CASSRLGQRREPQHF.